These 24 T cell receptor beta chains share one sample of origin, sequenced in a study of T cells in Graves' hyperthyroidism and ophthalmopathy. The CDR3 regions of TCR beta were amplified from RNA transcripts. During a first-round RT-PCR of the TCR CDR3, the HTBI primer set was used. TCRdb reanalysed the multiplex PCR reads using MiXCR and keeps one entry per CDR3 protein. The profile covers about 250,000 distinct CDR3 sequences, with about 25% appearing a single time and about a third taken by the ten largest. Input material: blood. The receptor source for this set is a woman aged 40 to 49 with Graves' ophthalmopathy.

The V call is TRBV6-1, the J call TRBJ1-2; the D is unclear. CDR1 is MNHNS and CDR2 is SASEGT in the germline V gene. The V end was cut by 6 bases, the J end by 8 bases, with 19 bases between. The CDR3 runs 14 residues. The CDR3: CASSPQRGSEGYTF. Here the CDR3 DNA reads TGTGCCAGCAGCCCCCAGCGAGGGTCAGAAGGCTACACCTTC.

At least ten counts were recorded for this clonotype. The chain carries TRBV7-8 and TRBJ2-5; TRBD2 matches at 11 bases. The CDR3 is made up of 16 amino acids. CDR1 and CDR2 from the germline V gene are SGHVS and FQNEAQ. V was clipped by 3 bases and J by 6 bases; unmatched bases: 9. CDR3 DNA: TGTGCCAGCAGCTTGGGAAGACTAGCGGGAACGAAGACCCAGTACTTC. It encodes CASSLGRLAGTKTQYF.

In its sample, this clonotype was seen many times. J is TRBJ1-2 and V is TRBV24-1; D gene unclear. The V and J ends lost 2 bases and 0 bases respectively, with 6 bases between them. Germline lookup yields CDR1 KGHDR and CDR2 SFDVKD. This CDR3 is built from 14 residues. CDR3 coding DNA: TGTGCCACCAGTGATTGGACGGCTAACTATGGCTACACCTTC. Amino acid sequence: CATSDWTANYGYTF.

This clonotype was recorded many times. The chain employs TRBV6-1 and TRBJ2-7, with 7 positions matching TRBD1. The junction had 10 bases not matched to a gene; V was cut back by 5 bases and J by 3 bases. From germline, CDR1 is MNHNS and CDR2 SASEGT. The CDR3 sequence is 15 residues long. The CDR3 DNA reads TGTGCCAGCAGTAAGAGGGGGCTAACCGGCTACGAGCAGTACTTC. Protein: CASSKRGLTGYEQYF.

The table lists this clonotype with a few counts. J is TRBJ1-5 and V is TRBV6-2 or TRBV6-3; TRBD1 matches 12 bases. Germline CDR1 is MNHEY and CDR2 is SVGEGT. The CDR3 extends over 18 amino acids. The J segment lost 4 bases and the V segment lost 6 bases, leaving 13 bases of the junction unmatched. The CDR3 DNA is TGTGCCAGCAGAACATCGGGACAGGGGGCTCCTCGGAATCAGCCCCAGCATTTT. It encodes CASRTSGQGAPRNQPQHF.

This chain links TRBV6-1 with TRBJ1-5; 7 positions match TRBD1. CDR3 length: 14 residues. Germline assignment: CDR1 MNHNS and CDR2 SASEGT. J was trimmed by 6 bases and V by 7 bases; bases with no gene match: 9. The CDR3 loop reads CASTPGGTGQPQHF. DNA for the CDR3: TGTGCCAGCACCCCAGGGGGGACCGGTCAGCCCCAGCATTTT.

Many counts were recorded for this clonotype. This chain connects TRBV6-4 to TRBJ1-2; D may be TRBD1 (5 bases). Between the trimmed V and J ends, which lost 0 bases and 4 bases, there was a span of 12 bases. Germline V CDR1 and CDR2: MRHNA, SNTAGT. The CDR3 loop spans 15 amino acids. The DNA for the CDR3 is TGTGCCAGCAGTGACTCCGGGACGGAGGGCTATGGCTACACCTTC. This sequence encodes CASSDSGTEGYGYTF.

This rearrangement joins TRBV6-1 to TRBJ1-1; the D is unclear. With 8 bases removed from V and 1 base from J, the gap between germline ends came to 17 bases. This CDR3 has 15 residues. Looked up from germline, CDR1 is MNHNS and CDR2 is SASEGT. CDR3 in DNA: TGTGCCAGCGCTCGTATCACGGGGAGGAACACTGAAGCTTTCTTT. Residues: CASARITGRNTEAFF.

V and J are TRBV5-1 and TRBJ1-1; possible D gene TRBD1, 5 bases. CDR3 length equals 14 residues. From germline, CDR1 is SGHRS and CDR2 YFSETQ. V was pared by 4 bases and J by 11 bases, with 21 bases between. The CDR3: CASSPDGGGKKAFF. The CDR3 region has the DNA TGCGCCAGCAGCCCCGATGGGGGAGGAAAGAAGGCTTTCTTT.

Many counts were recorded for this clonotype. This chain uses TRBV7-9 with TRBJ2-5; TRBD1 is a possible D gene (6 bases). This CDR3 spans 15 amino acids. V lost 2 bases to trimming and J lost 5 bases, with 15 bases between them. Germline V gene sequence: CDR1 SEHNR, CDR2 FQNEAQ (reference sequence). Written as DNA, the CDR3 is TGTGCCAGCAGCTTACTGTGGGGGCCGGGGGAGACCCAGTACTTC. Translating it yields CASSLLWGPGETQYF.

To note about this clonotype: A read error is possible here, since a much larger clone lies one base away. The chain uses TRBV11-2 and TRBJ2-1, with D hard to call. CDR1 and CDR2 (germline): SGHAT, FQNNGV. The CDR3 runs 13 residues. The CDR3 sequence is CASSFRSYNERFF. The DNA of the CDR3 is TGTGCCAGCAGCTTTCGATCCTACAATGAGCGGTTCTTC.

This clonotype showed up just once. The chain recombines TRBV7-8 with TRBJ1-1; D is possibly TRBD1 (5 bases). Deletions cut 2 bases from V and 3 bases from J, with 7 bases between. Germline V gives CDR1 SGHVS, CDR2 FQNEAQ. There are 13 residues in the CDR3. The CDR3: CASSLTQDTEAFF. CDR3 bases: TGTGCCAGCAGCTTAACACAGGACACTGAAGCTTTCTTT.

The genes are TRBV9 and TRBJ2-5, with D unclear. V dropped 1 base and J dropped 3 bases, with 4 bases sitting between them. This CDR3 is 12 amino acids long. CDR1 is SGDLS, CDR2 YYNGEE, per germline. The CDR3 DNA reads as TGTGCCAGCAGCGTAAGGGAAGAGACCCAGTACTTC. Amino acid sequence: CASSVREETQYF.

This clonotype was counted many times. This chain connects TRBV28 to TRBJ1-3, with D perhaps TRBD1 (6 bases). Trimming shortened V by 6 bases and J by 0 bases, and 9 bases separated the two germline ends. Germline CDR1 and CDR2: MDHEN and SYDVKM. The CDR3 totals 14 residues. CDR3 region: CASSRDNSGNTIYF. The CDR3 DNA is TGTGCCAGCAGCCGGGACAACTCTGGAAACACCATATATTTT.

In this sample, this clonotype turned up many times. J is TRBJ2-7 and V is TRBV4-2, with TRBD2 identical over 12 bases. From germline, CDR1 is LGHNA and CDR2 YNFKEQ. V lost 4 bases, J lost 2 bases, and 3 bases stayed unmatched. This CDR3 is built from 15 residues. The CDR3 nucleotides read TGTGCCAGCAGCCTAGGACTAGCGGGAACCTACGAGCAGTACTTC. It yields the protein CASSLGLAGTYEQYF.

This clonotype appeared many times. The chain links TRBV12-3 or TRBV12-4 to TRBJ1-5; D is possibly TRBD1 (5 bases). V dropped 6 bases and J dropped 11 bases, with 11 bases sitting between them. CDR3 length: 11 residues. This CDR3 is CASSRGRAQHF. The CDR3 region has the DNA TGTGCCAGCAGCCGGGGGAGGGCCCAGCATTTT.

J is TRBJ2-2 and V is TRBV24-1, with 10 bases identical to TRBD1. Losses at the gene ends were 3 bases for V and 5 bases for J; bases not matched to a gene: 2. Germline CDR1 reads KGHDR; CDR2 reads SFDVKD. This CDR3 is built from 15 residues. The CDR3 reads CATSDPGQGTGELFF. CDR3 bases: TGTGCCACCAGTGATCCGGGACAGGGGACCGGGGAGCTGTTTTTT.

The J gene is TRBJ2-4, the V gene TRBV28; TRBD2 aligns across 15 bases. Losses at the gene ends were 2 bases for V and 7 bases for J; bases not matched to a gene: 9. From germline, CDR1 is MDHEN and CDR2 SYDVKM. The CDR3 sequence is 18 residues long. DNA for the CDR3: TGTGCCAGCAGTTTAGGACTAGCGGGAGGGCGGAACAGGAACATTCAGTACTTC. It yields the protein CASSLGLAGGRNRNIQYF. The full variable domain, completed using reference TRBV28 and TRBJ2-4, is DVKVTQSSRYLVKRTGEKVFLECVQDMDHENMFWYRQDPGLGLRLIYFSYDVKMKEKGDIPEGYSVSREKKERFSLILESASTNQTSMYLCASSLGLAGGRNRNIQYFGAGTRLSVL.

This clonotype occurred many times. V gene TRBV13 combines with J gene TRBJ2-7, with D perhaps matching TRBD2 (5 bases). The CDR3 contains 13 residues. Trimming removed 3 bases at V and 3 bases at J, with 9 bases between. CDR1 PRHDT and CDR2 FYEKMQ come from the germline V gene (reference sequence). DNA for the CDR3: TGTGCCAGCAGCTTCAAGCGGAACTACGAGCAGTACTTC. This translates into CASSFKRNYEQYF.

This clonotype was seen many times. The genes are TRBV7-9 and TRBJ2-5, with 10 bases aligning to TRBD1. Germline V CDR1 and CDR2: SEHNR, FQNEAQ (reference sequence). Trimming removed 5 bases from V and 4 bases from J; junction bases left unmatched: 7. This CDR3 comprises 15 residues. The CDR3 DNA reads as TGTGCCAGCAGCCGGACCGACAGGGGGCTAGAGACCCAGTACTTC. Protein: CASSRTDRGLETQYF.

On this clonotype: A much larger clone is a single base away; this may be a read error. The V gene is TRBV7-9, the J gene TRBJ2-7; D not resolved. Trimming cost V 1 base and J 4 bases, with 8 bases left between them. CDR3 size: 13 residues. Germline CDR1 SEHNR, CDR2 FQNEAQ (reference sequence). Here the CDR3 reads CASSLEMTYEQYF. CDR3 nucleotides: TGTGCCAGCAGCTTAGAGATGACTTACGAGCAGTACTTC.

This clonotype was observed many times. This chain uses TRBV11-1 with TRBJ2-7; D gene ambiguous. Germline CDR1 and CDR2: SGHAT and FQDESV (reference sequence). The CDR3 consists of 14 residues. Deletions cut 3 bases from V and 6 bases from J, with 15 bases between. This chain's CDR3 is CASSFMSDYVEQYF. The DNA for the CDR3 is TGTGCCAGCAGCTTTATGTCAGATTACGTCGAGCAGTACTTC.

This clonotype was found many times. CDR3 DNA: TGTGCCAGCAGCTTGAGGGGACAGGGCGTTACCTACGAGCAGTACTTC. Protein product: CASSLRGQGVTYEQYF. V is TRBV5-5 and J is TRBJ2-7, with TRBD1 identical over 9 bases. Germline V CDR1 and CDR2: SGHKS, YYEKEE (reference sequence). V was clipped by 1 base and J by 2 bases; unmatched bases: 7. This CDR3 is 16 amino acids long.

This clonotype was counted only a few times. The chain employs TRBV12-3 or TRBV12-4 and TRBJ2-5, with D possibly matching TRBD2 (6 bases). CDR3 length: 14 residues. Trimming left V 6 bases short and J 4 bases short, with 15 bases between. Here the CDR3 reads CASRPGPGVETQYF. For the CDR3, the DNA is TGTGCCAGCAGACCGGGACCGGGGGTAGAGACCCAGTACTTC.